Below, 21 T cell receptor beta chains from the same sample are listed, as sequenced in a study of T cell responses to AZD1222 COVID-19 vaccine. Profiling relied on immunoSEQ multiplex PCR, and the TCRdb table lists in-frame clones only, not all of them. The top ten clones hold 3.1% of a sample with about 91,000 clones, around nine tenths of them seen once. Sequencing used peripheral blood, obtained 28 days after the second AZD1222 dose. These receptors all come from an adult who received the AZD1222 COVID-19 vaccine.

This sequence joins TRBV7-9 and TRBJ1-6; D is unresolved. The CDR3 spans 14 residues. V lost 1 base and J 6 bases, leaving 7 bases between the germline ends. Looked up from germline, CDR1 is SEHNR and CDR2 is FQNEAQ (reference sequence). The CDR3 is CASSLVEGNSPLHF. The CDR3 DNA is TGTGCCAGCAGCTTAGTAGAGGGTAATTCACCCCTCCACTTT.

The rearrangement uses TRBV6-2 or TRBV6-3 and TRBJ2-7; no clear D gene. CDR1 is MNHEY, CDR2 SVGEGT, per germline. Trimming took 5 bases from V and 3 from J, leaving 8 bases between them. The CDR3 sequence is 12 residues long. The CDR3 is CASSDVFYEQYF. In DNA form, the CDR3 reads TGTGCCAGCAGTGACGTGTTCTACGAGCAGTACTTC.

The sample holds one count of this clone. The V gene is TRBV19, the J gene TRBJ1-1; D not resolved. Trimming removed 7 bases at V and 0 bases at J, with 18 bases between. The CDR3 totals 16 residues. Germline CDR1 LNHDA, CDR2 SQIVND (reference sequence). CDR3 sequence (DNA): TGTGCCAGTATGGTTGCGAGTGGCGTGATGAACACTGAAGCTTTCTTT. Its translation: CASMVASGVMNTEAFF.

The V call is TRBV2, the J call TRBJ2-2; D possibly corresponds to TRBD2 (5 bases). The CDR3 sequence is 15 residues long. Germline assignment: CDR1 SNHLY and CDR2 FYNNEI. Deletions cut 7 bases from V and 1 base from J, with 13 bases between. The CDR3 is CASTLTGMNTGELFF. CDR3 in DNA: TGTGCCAGCACCCTGACGGGAATGAACACCGGGGAGCTGTTTTTT.

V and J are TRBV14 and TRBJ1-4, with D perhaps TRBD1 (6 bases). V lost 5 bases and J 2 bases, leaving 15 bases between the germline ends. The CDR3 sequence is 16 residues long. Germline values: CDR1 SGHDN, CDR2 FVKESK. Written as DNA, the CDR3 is TGTGCCAGCAGCGCGAGGCAGGGGATGACTAATGAAAAACTGTTTTTT. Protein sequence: CASSARQGMTNEKLFF. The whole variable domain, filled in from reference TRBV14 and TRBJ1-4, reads EAGVTQFPSHSVIEKGQTVTLRCDPISGHDNLYWYRRVMGKEIKFLLHFVKESKQDESGMPNNRFLAERTGGTYSTLKVQPAELEDSGVYFCASSARQGMTNEKLFFGSGTQLSVL.

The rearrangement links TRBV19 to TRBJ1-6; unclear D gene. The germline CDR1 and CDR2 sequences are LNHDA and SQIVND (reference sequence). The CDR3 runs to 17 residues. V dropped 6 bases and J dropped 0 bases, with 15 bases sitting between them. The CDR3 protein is CASSPVDSSSYNSPLHF. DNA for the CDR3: TGTGCCAGTAGCCCGGTGGATTCGAGCTCCTATAATTCACCCCTCCACTTT.

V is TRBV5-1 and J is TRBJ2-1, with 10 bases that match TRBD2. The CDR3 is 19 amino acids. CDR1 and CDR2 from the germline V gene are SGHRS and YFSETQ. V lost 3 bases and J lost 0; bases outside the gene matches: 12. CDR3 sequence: CASSSNPRSGGASYNEQFF. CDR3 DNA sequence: TGCGCCAGCAGCTCCAACCCCAGGAGCGGGGGGGCCTCCTACAATGAGCAGTTCTTC.

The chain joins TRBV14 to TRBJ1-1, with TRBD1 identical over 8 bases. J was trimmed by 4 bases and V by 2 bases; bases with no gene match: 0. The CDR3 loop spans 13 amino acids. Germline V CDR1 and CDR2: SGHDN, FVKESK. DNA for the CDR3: TGTGCCAGCAGCCAAACAGGGGGCACTGAAGCTTTCTTT. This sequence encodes CASSQTGGTEAFF.

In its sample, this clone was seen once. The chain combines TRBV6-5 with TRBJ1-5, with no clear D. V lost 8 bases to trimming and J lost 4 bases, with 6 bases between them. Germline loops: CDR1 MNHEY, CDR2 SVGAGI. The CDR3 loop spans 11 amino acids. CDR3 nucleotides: TGTGCCAGCTGTACGAATCAGCCCCAGCATTTT. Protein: CASCTNQPQHF.

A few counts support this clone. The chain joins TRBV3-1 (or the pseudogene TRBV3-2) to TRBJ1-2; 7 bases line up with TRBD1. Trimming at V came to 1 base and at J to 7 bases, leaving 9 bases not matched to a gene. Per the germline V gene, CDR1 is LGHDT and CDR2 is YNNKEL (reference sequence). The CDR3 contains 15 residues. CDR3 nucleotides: TGTGCCAGCAGCCAAGCCTTCTCCGGACAGGCTGGCTACACCTTC. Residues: CASSQAFSGQAGYTF.

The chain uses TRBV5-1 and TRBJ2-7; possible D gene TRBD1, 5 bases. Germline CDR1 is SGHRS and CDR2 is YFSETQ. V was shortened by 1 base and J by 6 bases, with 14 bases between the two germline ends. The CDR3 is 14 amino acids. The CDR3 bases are TGCGCCAGCAGCTTGCAGCAGGGTCCCACCGAGCAGTACTTC. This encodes CASSLQQGPTEQYF.

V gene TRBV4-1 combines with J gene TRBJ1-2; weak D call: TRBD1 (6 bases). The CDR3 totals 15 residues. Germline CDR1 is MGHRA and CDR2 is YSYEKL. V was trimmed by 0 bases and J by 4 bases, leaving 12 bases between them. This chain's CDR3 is CASSQDVRGFYGYTF. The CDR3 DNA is TGCGCCAGCAGCCAAGATGTTAGGGGGTTCTATGGCTACACCTTC.

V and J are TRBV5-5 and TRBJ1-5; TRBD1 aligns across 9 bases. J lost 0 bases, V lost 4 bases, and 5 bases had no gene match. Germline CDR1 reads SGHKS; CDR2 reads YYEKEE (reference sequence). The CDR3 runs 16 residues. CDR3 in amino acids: CASSPGTGFSNQPQHF. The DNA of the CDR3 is TGTGCCAGCAGCCCCGGGACAGGGTTTAGCAATCAGCCCCAGCATTTT.

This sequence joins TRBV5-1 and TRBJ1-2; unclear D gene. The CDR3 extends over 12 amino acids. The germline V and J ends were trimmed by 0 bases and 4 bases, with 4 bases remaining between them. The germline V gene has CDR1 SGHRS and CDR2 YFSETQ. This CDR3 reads CASSLDGYGYTF. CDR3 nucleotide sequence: TGCGCCAGCAGCTTGGACGGCTATGGCTACACCTTC.

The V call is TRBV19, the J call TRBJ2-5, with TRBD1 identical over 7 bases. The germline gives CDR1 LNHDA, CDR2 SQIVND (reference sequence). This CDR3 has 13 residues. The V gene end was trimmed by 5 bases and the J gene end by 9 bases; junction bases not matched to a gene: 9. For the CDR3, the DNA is TGTGCCAGTAGTGACGGACAGGCGTTGTCCCAGTACTTC. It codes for CASSDGQALSQYF.

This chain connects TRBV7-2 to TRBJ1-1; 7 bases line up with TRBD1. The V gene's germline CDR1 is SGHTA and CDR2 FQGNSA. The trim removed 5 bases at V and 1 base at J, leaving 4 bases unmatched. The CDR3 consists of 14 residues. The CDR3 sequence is CASSIRQGNTEAFF. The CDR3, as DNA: TGTGCCAGCAGCATAAGACAGGGGAACACTGAAGCTTTCTTT.

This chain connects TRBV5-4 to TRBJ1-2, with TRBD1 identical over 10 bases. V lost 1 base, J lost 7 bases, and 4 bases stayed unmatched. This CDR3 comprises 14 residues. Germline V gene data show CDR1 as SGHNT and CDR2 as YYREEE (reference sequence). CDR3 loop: CASSLTRTGGGYTF. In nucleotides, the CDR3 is TGTGCCAGCAGCTTGACGAGGACAGGGGGTGGCTACACCTTC.

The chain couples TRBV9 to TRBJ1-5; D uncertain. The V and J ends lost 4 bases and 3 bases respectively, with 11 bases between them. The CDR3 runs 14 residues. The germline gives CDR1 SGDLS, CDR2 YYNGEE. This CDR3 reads CASSLTPYNQPQHF. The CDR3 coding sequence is TGTGCCAGCAGCCTCACCCCCTACAATCAGCCCCAGCATTTT.

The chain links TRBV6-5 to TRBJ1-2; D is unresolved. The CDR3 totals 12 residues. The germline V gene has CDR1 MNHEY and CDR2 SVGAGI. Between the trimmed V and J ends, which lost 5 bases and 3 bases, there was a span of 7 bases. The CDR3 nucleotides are TGTGCCAGCAGTACAGTCTACTATGGCTACACCTTC. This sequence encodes CASSTVYYGYTF.

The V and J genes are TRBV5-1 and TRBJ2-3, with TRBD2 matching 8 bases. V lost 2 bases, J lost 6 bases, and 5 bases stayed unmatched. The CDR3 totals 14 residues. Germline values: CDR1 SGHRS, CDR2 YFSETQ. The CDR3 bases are TGCGCCAGCAGCTTCGGGACTAGTTCGGATACGCAGTATTTT. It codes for CASSFGTSSDTQYF.

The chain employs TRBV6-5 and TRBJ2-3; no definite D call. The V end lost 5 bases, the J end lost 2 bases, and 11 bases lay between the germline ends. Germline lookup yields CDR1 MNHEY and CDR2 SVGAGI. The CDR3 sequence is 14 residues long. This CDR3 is CASSTGRSTDTQYF. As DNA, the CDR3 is TGTGCCAGCAGTACGGGCAGATCCACAGATACGCAGTATTTT.